This T cell receptor (beta chain) comes out of a study of blood T cell repertoires in COVID-19. Study in general: Acute and convalescent COVID-19 specimens originated in the United States, Italy and Spain. T cells, B-cell-depleted T cells, or PBMCs supplied cDNA or gDNA.

Original processing methods: Counts of nucleated cells, estimated from reference gene primer amplification, were obtained. Some clones are missing from TCRdb's copy, which holds only in-frame ones; the method was immunoSEQ multiplex PCR. The V and J calls and the clone size are those of that table, but D and trimming were determined from the DNA. The table shows about 200,000 clones, with 65% to 85% occurring only once. Trimming pared 7 bases from V and 5 bases from J, leaving 27 bases between. This CDR3 is built from 17 residues. Germline CDR1 is MDHEN and CDR2 is SYDVKM. The clonotype originates from an elderly woman with acute or convalescent COVID-19. Sample: peripheral blood. The chain carries TRBV28 and TRBJ2-7; no clear D. The CDR3 region has the DNA TGTGCCAGCACCTCCCTTAGGATGGCTACCCAGAGGAACGAGCAGTACTTC. It is translated as CASTSLRMATQRNEQYF.